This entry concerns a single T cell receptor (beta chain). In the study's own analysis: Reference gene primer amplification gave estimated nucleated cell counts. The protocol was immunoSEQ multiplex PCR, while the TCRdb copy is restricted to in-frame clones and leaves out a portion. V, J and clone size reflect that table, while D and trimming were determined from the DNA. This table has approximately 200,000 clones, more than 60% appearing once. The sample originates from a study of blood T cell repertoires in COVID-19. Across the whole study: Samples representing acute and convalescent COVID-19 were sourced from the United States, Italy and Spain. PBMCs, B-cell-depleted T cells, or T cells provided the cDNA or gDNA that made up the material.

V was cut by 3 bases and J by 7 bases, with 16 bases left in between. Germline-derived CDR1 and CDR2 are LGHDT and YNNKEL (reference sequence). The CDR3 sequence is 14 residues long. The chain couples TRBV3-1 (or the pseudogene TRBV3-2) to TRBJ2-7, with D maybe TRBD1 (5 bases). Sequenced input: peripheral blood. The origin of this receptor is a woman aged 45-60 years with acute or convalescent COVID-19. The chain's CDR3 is CASSHLPGLEEQYF. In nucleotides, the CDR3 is TGTGCCAGCAGCCATCTTCCAGGGCTGGAGGAGCAGTACTTC.